These 10 T cell receptor beta chains originate from one sample sequenced in a study of T-cell reconstitution after alpha-beta-depleted transplantation in children. It was with unique molecular identifiers that the TCRbeta library was prepared. TCRdb re-analysed the PCR reads in MiXCR, keeping a single row per CDR3 protein. The sample comprises 200,000 to 300,000 distinct CDR3 sequences, 12% of which are singletons, and roughly 2.6% rests with the top ten. The input for sequencing was PBMCs from the stem cell graft donor, taken from the stem cell graft. The receptors come from a human donor who donated a stem cell graft to a child with acute lymphoblastic leukemia.

This clonotype was seen at least ten times. The CDR3 DNA sequence: TGTGCCAGCAGTTTGTACAGCATGAACACTGAAGCTTTCTTT. Translation gives CASSLYSMNTEAFF. The V call is TRBV12-3 or TRBV12-4, the J call TRBJ1-1; D remains unclear. The CDR3 has 14 residues. V was cut by 3 bases and J by 0 bases, with 8 bases left in between.

In its sample, this clonotype was seen many times. This chain connects TRBV27 to TRBJ2-7, with 8 bases identical to TRBD1. The CDR3 runs to 13 residues. V lost 3 bases and J lost 3; bases outside the gene matches: 1. The germline V gene encodes CDR1 MNHEY and CDR2 SMNVEV (reference sequence). The CDR3 reads CASSFTGGYEQYF. The CDR3 bases are TGTGCCAGCAGTTTCACAGGGGGCTACGAGCAGTACTTC.

This clonotype has at least ten counts. V and J are TRBV6-5 and TRBJ1-2; the match to TRBD1 covers 10 bases. Germline values: CDR1 MNHEY, CDR2 SVGAGI. J gave up 4 bases and V 6 bases, and 11 bases lay outside the gene matches. The CDR3 is 16 residues long. Written as DNA, the CDR3 is TGTGCCAGCAGCCGCGGGCTGGGACAGGGGAGCTATGGCTACACCTTC. Translating it yields CASSRGLGQGSYGYTF.

The genes are TRBV20-1 and TRBJ2-7; D call uncertain. CDR1 is DFQATT and CDR2 is SNEGSKA in the germline V gene (reference sequence). Trimming stripped 7 bases from V and 0 bases from J, with 13 bases between. This CDR3 is built from 13 residues. CDR3 amino acids: CSGTRTSSYEQYF. The CDR3 bases are TGCAGTGGTACCCGGACGAGCTCCTACGAGCAGTACTTC.

The J gene is TRBJ2-7, the V gene TRBV7-2, with D tentatively TRBD1 (5 bases). The CDR3 length is 14 residues. Germline-derived CDR1 and CDR2 are SGHTA and FQGNSA. V was clipped by 2 bases and J by 4 bases, with 12 bases between them. CDR3 amino acids: CASSLFRAPYEQYF. As DNA, the CDR3 is TGTGCCAGCAGCTTATTCAGGGCTCCGTACGAGCAGTACTTC.

Comment on this clonotype: Being one base from a much bigger clone, this may be a read error. The V call is TRBV3-1, the J call TRBJ1-1; D not resolved. The CDR3 totals 12 residues. The germline V gene encodes CDR1 LGHDT and CDR2 YNNKEL (reference sequence). For the CDR3, the DNA is TGTGCCAGCAGCCAAGTAGCCACTGACGCTTTCTTT. It specifies CASSQVATDAFF.

This clonotype appeared many times. J is TRBJ2-1 and V is TRBV15; 14 nucleotides match TRBD2. The ends lost 3 bases at V and 9 bases at J; junction bases unmatched: 16. CDR1 LNHNV and CDR2 YYDKDF come from the germline V gene (reference sequence). The CDR3 length is 19 residues. Here the CDR3 DNA reads TGTGCCACCAGCAGCCCTGAGGTCCCGGGACTAGCGGGAGTGGGTGAGCAGTTCTTC. It is translated as CATSSPEVPGLAGVGEQFF.

The table lists this clonotype with many counts. The rearrangement uses TRBV12-3 or TRBV12-4 and TRBJ2-7, with a possible D match to TRBD1 (6 bases). The CDR3 totals 13 residues. V lost 4 bases, J lost 2 bases, and 9 bases lay in between. CDR3 coding DNA: TGTGCCAGCAGTTGGACAGAAACCTACGAGCAGTACTTC. Translation gives CASSWTETYEQYF.

This clonotype was picked up many times. The J gene is TRBJ1-5, the V gene TRBV12-3 or TRBV12-4; D is unclear. This CDR3 has 14 amino acids. Trimming removed 2 bases at V and 3 bases at J, with 8 bases between. The CDR3 DNA is TGTGCCAGCAGTTTAAAACAGATCAATCAGCCCCAGCATTTT. It codes for CASSLKQINQPQHF.

Ten or more counts support this clonotype. The chain recombines TRBV29-1 with TRBJ2-5; D assignment may be TRBD1 or TRBD2 (6 bases each). Trimming took off 4 bases at V and 2 bases at J, with 26 bases between the two ends. CDR1 is SQVTM, CDR2 ANQGSEA, per germline. The CDR3 is made up of 18 amino acids. CDR3 sequence: CSVVGGTWRGNGQETQYF. The CDR3 DNA is TGCAGCGTTGTTGGGGGGACATGGAGGGGCAATGGGCAAGAGACCCAGTACTTC. The whole variable domain, remainder taken from reference TRBV29-1 and TRBJ2-5, is SAVISQKPSRDICQRGTSLTIQCQVDSQVTMMFWYRQQPGQSLTLIATANQGSEATYESGFVIDKFPISRPNLTFSTLTVSNMSPEDSSIYLCSVVGGTWRGNGQETQYFGPGTRLLVL.